Below, 19 T cell receptor beta chains from the same sample are listed, as sequenced in a study of shared clonotypes between healthy human individuals. Method: immunoSEQ multiplex PCR; TCRdb's copy keeps in-frame clones and lacks some. The table lists 850,000 to 1,100,000 clones, approximately 80% of them singletons, with over 0.8% in the top ten. The sample taken for sequencing was memory CD4+ T cells from PBMCs. The subset: CD45RA-negative fraction. These receptors originate from a man aged 18 to 29 in good health. Some clones in this sample may be carry-over from other donors' samples.

This rearrangement joins TRBV15 to TRBJ2-3, with D possibly being TRBD1 (6 bases). This CDR3 is 18 amino acids long. Between the trimmed V and J ends, which lost 3 bases and 0 bases, there was a span of 19 bases. Germline CDR1 reads LNHNV; CDR2 reads YYDKDF (reference sequence). In DNA, the CDR3 is TGTGCCACCAGCAGGAAACTGACAGGACTCGGGAGCACAGATACGCAGTATTTT. Residues: CATSRKLTGLGSTDTQYF. Drawing the rest from reference TRBV15 and TRBJ2-3, the complete variable domain is DAMVIQNPRYQVTQFGKPVTLSCSQTLNHNVMYWYQQKSSQAPKLLFHYYDKDFNNEADTPDNFQSRRPNTSFCFLDIRSPGLGDTAMYLCATSRKLTGLGSTDTQYFGPGTRLTVL.

CDR3 sequence: CASSRDREVSEQYF. The CDR3 DNA reads as TGTGCCAGCAGCCGGGACAGGGAAGTTTCCGAGCAGTACTTC. The genes are TRBV7-9 and TRBJ2-7; 9 bases match TRBD1. V lost 5 bases and J lost 6; bases outside the gene matches: 8. Germline CDR1 and CDR2: SEHNR and FQNEAQ (reference sequence). CDR3 length: 14 residues.

This chain uses TRBV10-3 with TRBJ1-5; D remains unclear. Germline V gene data show CDR1 as ENHRY and CDR2 as SYGVKD. The CDR3 totals 14 residues. V was clipped by 4 bases and J by 1 base, with 8 bases between them. The CDR3 region has the DNA TGTGCCATCAGTGCCGGGGAGAGCAATCAGCCCCAGCATTTT. It specifies CAISAGESNQPQHF.

The rearrangement uses TRBV7-8 and TRBJ2-7; D unclear. This CDR3 has 14 amino acids. Germline V gene data show CDR1 as SGHVS and CDR2 as FQNEAQ. V was trimmed by 7 bases and J by 6 bases, leaving 19 bases between them. The CDR3 DNA follows: TGTGCCAGCACCCCCTACCTTAATTTGGGCGAGCAGTACTTC. Translation gives CASTPYLNLGEQYF.

This rearrangement joins TRBV6-1 to TRBJ1-2; no reliable D call. CDR3 length equals 14 residues. CDR1 is MNHNS and CDR2 is SASEGT in the germline V gene. Between the trimmed V and J ends, which lost 3 bases and 8 bases, there was a span of 16 bases. The CDR3 region has the DNA TGTGCCAGCAGTGAGTCGGGCAGGCTGAGGGGCTACACCTTC. It yields the protein CASSESGRLRGYTF.

This chain uses TRBV30 with TRBJ1-3; D uncertain. This CDR3 contains 13 residues. Trimming left V 5 bases short and J 0 bases short, with 8 bases between. Per the germline V gene, CDR1 is GTSNPN and CDR2 is SVGIG (reference sequence). CDR3 sequence: CAWDVVSGNTIYF. In DNA, the CDR3 is TGTGCCTGGGACGTCGTCTCTGGAAACACCATATATTTT.

This sequence joins TRBV11-3 and TRBJ2-7; 7 nucleotides match TRBD2. CDR1 and CDR2 (germline): SGHNT, YENEEA. This CDR3 spans 15 amino acids. The V segment lost 5 bases and the J segment 0 bases; nucleotides outside the gene matches: 7. CDR3 sequence reads: CASSPGLESSYEQYF. For the CDR3, the DNA is TGTGCCAGCAGCCCCGGACTAGAGAGCTCCTACGAGCAGTACTTC. The complete variable domain, with remaining parts taken from reference TRBV11-3 and TRBJ2-7, reads EAGVVQSPRYKIIEKKQPVAFWCNPISGHNTLYWYLQNLGQGPELLIRYENEEAVDDSQLPKDRFSAERLKGVDSTLKIQPAELGDSAVYLCASSPGLESSYEQYFGPGTRLTVT.

J is TRBJ1-5 and V is TRBV2, with D perhaps matching TRBD1 (6 bases). V lost 3 bases and J lost 6, with 12 bases in between. Germline CDR1 SNHLY, CDR2 FYNNEI. There are 14 residues in the CDR3. CDR3 region: CASSEGGAGQPQHF. The CDR3 bases are TGTGCCAGCAGTGAGGGGGGGGCAGGTCAGCCCCAGCATTTT. Supplemented by reference TRBV2 and TRBJ1-5, the full variable domain reads EPEVTQTPSHQVTQMGQEVILRCVPISNHLYFYWYRQILGQKVEFLVSFYNNEISEKSEIFDDQFSVERPDGSNFTLKIRSTKLEDSAMYFCASSEGGAGQPQHFGDGTRLSIL.

The genes are TRBV5-4 and TRBJ2-7; D may be TRBD2 (6 bases). Between the trimmed V and J ends, which lost 4 bases and 0 bases, there was a span of 11 bases. The CDR3 consists of 14 residues. The germline gives CDR1 SGHNT, CDR2 YYREEE (reference sequence). This CDR3 is CASSSRDFSYEQYF. For the CDR3, the DNA is TGTGCCAGCAGCAGCCGGGACTTCTCCTACGAGCAGTACTTC.

CDR3 nucleotide sequence: TGTGCCAGCATTGACTCCAGCTCCTACGAGCAGTACTTC. This codes for CASIDSSSYEQYF. The gene calls are TRBV25-1 and TRBJ2-7, with D hard to call. This CDR3 region has 13 residues. The V end lost 7 bases, the J end lost 0 bases, and 10 bases lay between the germline ends. Germline loops: CDR1 MGHDK, CDR2 SYGVNS.

This clone was counted only a few times. Other DNA sequences in this sample translate to the same CDR3. This CDR3 reads CASSRGLAGSTDTQYF. The CDR3, as DNA: TGTGCCAGCAGCCGAGGACTAGCGGGGAGCACAGATACGCAGTATTTT. The rearrangement links TRBV5-4 to TRBJ2-3, with TRBD2 identical over 12 bases. Unmatched junction bases numbered 3, after V lost 4 bases and J lost 0 bases. The germline gives CDR1 SGHNT, CDR2 YYREEE (reference sequence). The CDR3 covers 16 residues.

A note on this clone: This same CDR3 is encoded by further DNA sequences in the sample. For the CDR3, the DNA is TGCAGCGTTGGTAGCGGGGGCTACAATGAGCAGTTCTTC. This codes for CSVGSGGYNEQFF. The chain employs TRBV29-1 and TRBJ2-1; 9 nucleotides line up with TRBD2. Germline CDR1 is SQVTM and CDR2 is ANQGSEA. CDR3 length: 13 amino acids. V lost 4 bases to trimming and J lost 3 bases; unmatched junction nucleotides: 1.

V gene TRBV18 combines with J gene TRBJ2-2; possible D gene TRBD1, 6 bases. Trimming cost V 3 bases and J 5 bases, with 10 bases left between them. CDR3 length: 14 amino acids. Germline CDR1 reads KGHSH; CDR2 reads LQKENI. As DNA, the CDR3 is TGTGCCAGCTCACCGTACAGGGAAACCGGGGAGCTGTTTTTT. Its protein is CASSPYRETGELFF. Full variable domain (outside the CDR3, taken from reference TRBV18 and TRBJ2-2): NAGVMQNPRHLVRRRGQEARLRCSPMKGHSHVYWYRQLPEEGLKFMVYLQKENIIDESGMPKERFSAEFPKEGPSILRIQQVVRGDSAAYFCASSPYRETGELFFGEGSRLTVL.

J is TRBJ1-1 and V is TRBV6-5; 7 nucleotides line up with TRBD1. Trimming took 2 bases from V and 3 from J; bases not matched to a gene: 3. The CDR3 runs 14 residues. Germline assignment: CDR1 MNHEY and CDR2 SVGAGI. The CDR3 DNA reads as TGTGCCAGCAGTTACCGGGACAGCTACACTGAAGCTTTCTTT. This translates into CASSYRDSYTEAFF.

This clone occurred a few times. The chain recombines TRBV6-5 with TRBJ2-1; TRBD1 agrees at 8 bases. V lost 2 bases and J lost 9; bases outside the gene matches: 12. Per the germline V gene, CDR1 is MNHEY and CDR2 is SVGAGI. The length of the CDR3 is 16 residues. In DNA, the CDR3 is TGTGCCAGCAGTTACGGGAAGTTTCAGGGGGCTGCTGAGCAGTTCTTC. This translates into CASSYGKFQGAAEQFF.

This chain uses TRBV7-8 with TRBJ2-1; 11 bases match TRBD2. The V segment lost 5 bases and the J segment 3 bases; nucleotides outside the gene matches: 3. This CDR3 region has 15 residues. The germline CDR1 and CDR2 sequences are SGHVS and FQNEAQ. The CDR3 sequence: CASSVGTSGYNEQFF. DNA of the CDR3: TGTGCCAGCAGCGTCGGGACTAGCGGCTACAATGAGCAGTTCTTC.

The chain joins TRBV29-1 to TRBJ1-1, with TRBD1 identical over 9 bases. Germline values: CDR1 SQVTM, CDR2 ANQGSEA. The V segment lost 5 bases and the J segment 1 base; nucleotides outside the gene matches: 8. The CDR3 consists of 15 residues. DNA for the CDR3: TGCAGCGTTTCGTACAGGGGGCGGTGGAACACTGAAGCTTTCTTT. Translation: CSVSYRGRWNTEAFF.

J is TRBJ2-7 and V is TRBV5-1, with D unclear. Trimming took off 2 bases at V and 4 bases at J, with 10 bases between the two ends. Germline V lookup: CDR1 SGHRS, CDR2 YFSETQ. CDR3 length: 13 residues. The CDR3 spells CASSFRPEYEQYF. The CDR3 DNA sequence: TGCGCCAGCAGCTTCAGACCCGAATACGAGCAGTACTTC.

The V and J genes are TRBV6-6 and TRBJ1-5, with unresolved D. Trimming cost V 2 bases and J 5 bases, with 13 bases left between them. The CDR3 covers 15 residues. Germline values: CDR1 MNHNY, CDR2 SVGAGI (reference sequence). CDR3 amino acids: CASSYEPSGYQPQHF. The DNA of the CDR3 is TGTGCCAGCAGTTACGAGCCTTCTGGGTATCAGCCCCAGCATTTT.